This T cell receptor (beta chain) was identified during a study of blood T cell repertoires in COVID-19. Across the study: Sample material is recorded as cDNA or gDNA derived from T cells, B-cell-depleted T cells, or PBMCs.

Clones were sequenced by immunoSEQ multiplex PCR, and TCRdb holds only the in-frame ones, with some missing. The sample gives 250,000 or so clones, over 80% of which show up once; around 0.85% is in the top ten. The receptor comes from a man between 45 and 60 years old who had been exposed to COVID-19. The sequencing sample was made of PBMCs or T cells enriched from blood (not recorded which).

CDR3 region: CASRIQGFQETQYF. CDR3 in DNA: TGCGCCAGCAGAATTCAGGGATTCCAAGAGACCCAGTACTTC. V is TRBV5-1 and J is TRBJ2-5; D is possibly TRBD1 (5 bases). From germline, CDR1 is SGHRS and CDR2 YFSETQ. Trimming pared 5 bases from V and 1 base from J, leaving 12 bases between. The CDR3 consists of 14 residues.